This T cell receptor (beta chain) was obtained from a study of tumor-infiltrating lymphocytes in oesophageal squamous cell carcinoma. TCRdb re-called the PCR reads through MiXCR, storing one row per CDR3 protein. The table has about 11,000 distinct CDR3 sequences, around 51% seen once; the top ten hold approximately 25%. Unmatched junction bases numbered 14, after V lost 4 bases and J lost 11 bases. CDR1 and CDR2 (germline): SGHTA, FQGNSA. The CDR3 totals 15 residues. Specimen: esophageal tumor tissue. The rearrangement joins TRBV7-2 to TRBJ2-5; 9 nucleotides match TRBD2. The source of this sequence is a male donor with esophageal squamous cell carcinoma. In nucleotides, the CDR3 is TGTGCCAGCAGCTCCACCGGGACTAGCTACAATGAGCAGTACTTC. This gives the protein CASSSTGTSYNEQYF.